One sample yielded the 30 T cell receptor beta chains listed below, sequenced in a study of cytomegalovirus exposure and HLA in healthy donors. Only in-frame clones appear in the TCRdb table, and some are missing; sequencing was by immunoSEQ multiplex PCR. This table holds some 200,000 clones, about 80% found once. The sample consisted of PBMCs. The receptors come from a young woman in good health and CMV-seropositive.

The chain carries TRBV9 and TRBJ2-7; 7 bases are shared with TRBD1. Germline CDR1 is SGDLS and CDR2 is YYNGEE. Trimming removed 4 bases from V and 0 bases from J; junction bases left unmatched: 7. This CDR3 contains 15 residues. Here the CDR3 DNA reads TGTGCCAGCAGCCCAAACCAGGGGGTCTCCTACGAGCAGTACTTC. Amino acids: CASSPNQGVSYEQYF.

The chain links TRBV5-1 to TRBJ2-7; 11 bases map to TRBD1. CDR3 length: 15 residues. V lost 4 bases and J lost 4; bases outside the gene matches: 7. Germline CDR1 reads SGHRS; CDR2 reads YFSETQ. CDR3 coding DNA: TGCGCCAGCAGCGGCCCCGGGACAGGGGGATACGAGCAGTACTTC. Encoded protein: CASSGPGTGGYEQYF. The variable domain in full, with the rest retrieved from reference TRBV5-1 and TRBJ2-7, is KAGVTQTPRYLIKTRGQQVTLSCSPISGHRSVSWYQQTPGQGLQFLFEYFSETQRNKGNFPGRFSGRQFSNSRSEMNVSTLELGDSALYLCASSGPGTGGYEQYFGPGTRLTVT.

This chain uses TRBV5-4 with TRBJ1-1; D unclear. CDR3 length: 11 residues. Germline CDR1 is SGHNT and CDR2 is YYREEE (reference sequence). Trimming pared 0 bases from V and 6 bases from J, leaving 3 bases between. CDR3 in DNA: TGTGCCAGCAGCTTGGGCGCTGAAGCTTTCTTT. Protein sequence: CASSLGAEAFF.

Only a few counts were recorded for this clone. The chain has TRBV4-1 and TRBJ1-2, with 9 positions matching TRBD1. V shed 5 bases, J shed 5 bases, and the junction held 9 bases outside the gene matches. Germline CDR1 reads MGHRA; CDR2 reads YSYEKL. The length of the CDR3 is 15 residues. CDR3 region: CASSLRGDRAYGYTF. In nucleotides, the CDR3 is TGCGCCAGCAGCTTGAGGGGGGACAGGGCTTATGGCTACACCTTC.

The chain couples TRBV28 to TRBJ2-7, with TRBD2 matching over 9 bases. With 6 bases clipped from V and 0 bases from J, the junction kept 3 bases outside the gene matches. Germline values: CDR1 MDHEN, CDR2 SYDVKM. There are 14 residues in the CDR3. CDR3 amino acids: CASRSGGYSYEQYF. The CDR3 region has the DNA TGTGCCAGCAGGAGCGGGGGGTACTCCTACGAGCAGTACTTC.

This clone has a single count. The chain uses TRBV7-9 and TRBJ1-1; TRBD1 matches 8 bases. V shed 3 bases and J 0 bases; nucleotides not matched to a gene: 3. The germline V gene encodes CDR1 SEHNR and CDR2 FQNEAQ (reference sequence). This CDR3 comprises 15 residues. The CDR3 loop reads CASSFWTGMNTEAFF. The CDR3 DNA is TGTGCCAGCAGCTTCTGGACAGGGATGAACACTGAAGCTTTCTTT.

The chain combines TRBV7-9 with TRBJ2-2, with 12 positions matching TRBD2. Germline V gene lookup returns CDR1 SEHNR and CDR2 FQNEAQ (reference sequence). This CDR3 is 18 amino acids long. The ends lost 2 bases at V and 4 bases at J; junction bases unmatched: 8. The CDR3 DNA sequence: TGTGCCAGCAGCTTAATACTAGCGGGGGGCCGTATCACCGGGGAGCTGTTTTTT. Protein product: CASSLILAGGRITGELFF. The full variable domain, its missing parts supplied by reference TRBV7-9 and TRBJ2-2, is DTGVSQNPRHKITKRGQNVTFRCDPISEHNRLYWYRQTLGQGPEFLTYFQNEAQLEKSRLLSDRFSAERPKGSFSTLEIQRTEQGDSAMYLCASSLILAGGRITGELFFGEGSRLTVL.

The J gene is TRBJ1-1, the V gene TRBV4-2; TRBD1 might be the D (5 bases). Germline V gives CDR1 LGHNA, CDR2 YNFKEQ. Between the trimmed V and J ends, which lost 0 bases and 11 bases, there was a span of 13 bases. CDR3 length equals 13 residues. The CDR3 nucleotides read TGTGCCAGCAGCCAAGAGGTTGTCGGGGGGGCTTTCTTT. Protein sequence: CASSQEVVGGAFF.

The chain has TRBV6-1 and TRBJ1-1; the D gene is possibly TRBD1 (5 bases). Trimming pared 4 bases from V and 11 bases from J, leaving 20 bases between. This CDR3 spans 14 amino acids. Germline CDR1 MNHNS, CDR2 SASEGT. In DNA, the CDR3 is TGTGCCAGCAGTGGAAATCAGGGCCCCGAAGAGGCTTTCTTT. Encoded protein: CASSGNQGPEEAFF.

The chain joins TRBV7-8 to TRBJ2-2; TRBD2 agrees at 8 bases. CDR1 and CDR2 (germline): SGHVS, FQNEAQ. V was clipped by 1 base and J by 0 bases; unmatched bases: 7. The CDR3 has 18 amino acids. The CDR3 DNA sequence: TGTGCCAGCAGCTTAGGTGGGACGGGACTAGCGAACACCGGGGAGCTGTTTTTT. This sequence encodes CASSLGGTGLANTGELFF.

The chain employs TRBV7-2 and TRBJ2-1; TRBD2 is a possible D gene (7 bases). Germline CDR1 and CDR2: SGHTA and FQGNSA. The CDR3 has 16 amino acids. Trimming took off 1 base at V and 2 bases at J, with 12 bases between the two ends. The chain's CDR3 is CASSLGGGETYNEQFF. DNA for the CDR3: TGTGCCAGCAGCTTAGGGGGGGGCGAGACCTACAATGAGCAGTTCTTC.

V usage is TRBV2 and J usage is TRBJ2-7; a weak D match, TRBD2 (5 bases). Germline V gene data show CDR1 as SNHLY and CDR2 as FYNNEI. CDR3 size: 16 residues. V was clipped by 5 bases and J by 2 bases, with 19 bases between them. Here the CDR3 reads CASSNGESRQTYEQYF. CDR3 in DNA: TGTGCCAGCAGTAACGGGGAGTCCCGGCAGACCTACGAGCAGTACTTC. The full variable domain, its missing parts supplied by reference TRBV2 and TRBJ2-7, is EPEVTQTPSHQVTQMGQEVILRCVPISNHLYFYWYRQILGQKVEFLVSFYNNEISEKSEIFDDQFSVERPDGSNFTLKIRSTKLEDSAMYFCASSNGESRQTYEQYFGPGTRLTVT.

The chain combines TRBV2 with TRBJ1-2; D gene ambiguous. Deletions cut 6 bases from V and 1 base from J, with 9 bases between. This CDR3 contains 13 residues. Germline CDR1 SNHLY, CDR2 FYNNEI. This chain's CDR3 is CASRSGNNYGYTF. The CDR3 nucleotides read TGTGCCAGCAGGTCGGGGAATAACTATGGCTACACCTTC.

The chain joins TRBV9 to TRBJ1-1; 7 bases align to TRBD1. The CDR3 is 14 amino acids. The germline CDR1 and CDR2 sequences are SGDLS and YYNGEE. Unmatched junction bases numbered 4, after V lost 0 bases and J lost 5 bases. This chain's CDR3 is CASSVGPGQTEAFF. In DNA, the CDR3 is TGTGCCAGCAGCGTAGGACCGGGACAGACTGAAGCTTTCTTT.

This clone has a handful of counts. The genes are TRBV2 and TRBJ1-6; D is perhaps TRBD1 (5 bases). Germline CDR1 and CDR2: SNHLY and FYNNEI. Trimming took off 10 bases at V and 7 bases at J, with 14 bases between the two ends. This CDR3 region has 13 residues. The CDR3 region has the DNA TGTGCCAAAGCTACACAGGACAATTCACCCCTCCACTTT. It yields the protein CAKATQDNSPLHF. The whole variable domain, remainder taken from reference TRBV2 and TRBJ1-6, is EPEVTQTPSHQVTQMGQEVILRCVPISNHLYFYWYRQILGQKVEFLVSFYNNEISEKSEIFDDQFSVERPDGSNFTLKIRSTKLEDSAMYFCAKATQDNSPLHFGNGTRLTVT.

This chain connects TRBV9 to TRBJ1-5, with a possible D match to TRBD1 (5 bases). CDR3 length equals 15 residues. V dropped 4 bases and J dropped 0 bases, with 11 bases sitting between them. Germline V CDR1 and CDR2: SGDLS, YYNGEE. Written as DNA, the CDR3 is TGTGCCAGCAGCCCATCGGGACTTAGCAATCAGCCCCAGCATTTT. Its translation: CASSPSGLSNQPQHF.

J is TRBJ1-1 and V is TRBV7-9; the match to TRBD1 covers 8 bases. With 7 bases clipped from V and 5 bases from J, the junction kept 12 bases outside the gene matches. The CDR3 is 15 amino acids. From germline, CDR1 is SEHNR and CDR2 FQNEAQ (reference sequence). CDR3 sequence (DNA): TGTGCCAGCACCTGGACAGGGCTAGAGAGGACTGAAGCTTTCTTT. Protein product: CASTWTGLERTEAFF.

This chain connects TRBV2 to TRBJ2-5; 8 bases fit TRBD2. In germline, CDR1 is SNHLY, CDR2 FYNNEI. With V trimmed by 6 bases and J by 5 bases, 5 bases remained unmatched. The CDR3 has 13 amino acids. The CDR3 DNA sequence: TGTGCCAGCAGCGGGGGGGATGGGGAGACCCAGTACTTC. Its protein product is CASSGGDGETQYF.

The chain combines TRBV4-2 with TRBJ1-2, with D perhaps matching TRBD1 (6 bases). Germline values: CDR1 LGHNA, CDR2 YNFKEQ. The ends were cut back, 0 bases at V and 4 bases at J, with 21 bases in the middle. This CDR3 is built from 18 residues. The CDR3 reads CASSQDSGPGQKPYGYTF. The DNA of the CDR3 is TGTGCCAGCAGCCAAGATTCGGGGCCCGGACAGAAGCCCTATGGCTACACCTTC.

The chain carries TRBV9 and TRBJ1-2, with D perhaps matching TRBD1 (6 bases). This CDR3 is 13 amino acids long. The ends were cut back, 2 bases at V and 9 bases at J, with 14 bases in the middle. Germline loops: CDR1 SGDLS, CDR2 YYNGEE. The CDR3 sequence: CASSVGRGQRYTF. CDR3 nucleotides: TGTGCCAGCAGCGTGGGCAGGGGCCAGCGCTACACCTTC.

The chain links TRBV5-1 to TRBJ2-1; 8 bases align to TRBD2. The V gene end was trimmed by 0 bases and the J gene end by 4 bases; junction bases not matched to a gene: 9. The CDR3 is 17 amino acids. Germline V gene data show CDR1 as SGHRS and CDR2 as YFSETQ. CDR3 DNA: TGCGCCAGCAGCTTGGTAGCGGGCGGGGGGCCATACAATGAGCAGTTCTTC. It translates to CASSLVAGGGPYNEQFF.

The rearrangement uses TRBV27 and TRBJ2-2; 8 positions match TRBD2. The CDR3 runs to 16 residues. Germline assignment: CDR1 MNHEY and CDR2 SMNVEV (reference sequence). V shed 5 bases and J 4 bases; nucleotides not matched to a gene: 9. CDR3 sequence reads: CASSRTPGGITGELFF. The CDR3 nucleotides are TGTGCCAGCAGTCGAACACCGGGGGGGATCACCGGGGAGCTGTTTTTT.

The V call is TRBV2, the J call TRBJ1-3; D not certain. Germline values: CDR1 SNHLY, CDR2 FYNNEI. Trimming shortened V by 1 base and J by 0 bases, and 10 bases separated the two germline ends. The CDR3 spans 16 residues. CDR3 loop: CASSEGRTNSGNTIYF. Written as DNA, the CDR3 is TGTGCCAGCAGTGAAGGGAGGACTAACTCTGGAAACACCATATATTTT.

Concerning this clone itself: At one boundary the junction diverges from the germline segment, which might be a read error. The chain couples TRBV15 to TRBJ1-3; perhaps TRBD1 as D (5 bases). The CDR3 has 15 amino acids. The germline V gene has CDR1 LNHNV and CDR2 YYDKDF (reference sequence). The CDR3 nucleotides read TGTGCCACCAGTAGAGATCAGGGTTCTGGAAACACCATATATTTT. This translates into CATSRDQGSGNTIYF.

The chain uses TRBV5-1 and TRBJ2-2; D possibly corresponds to TRBD2 (5 bases). V was trimmed by 4 bases and J by 0 bases, leaving 13 bases between them. The germline gives CDR1 SGHRS, CDR2 YFSETQ. This CDR3 is built from 16 residues. CDR3 DNA sequence: TGCGCCAGCAGCCCAGGAACTAGTTCGAACACCGGGGAGCTGTTTTTT. Translated, it gives CASSPGTSSNTGELFF.

The chain employs TRBV18 and TRBJ1-1; tentatively, D is TRBD1 (6 bases). The germline V gene has CDR1 KGHSH and CDR2 LQKENI. CDR3 length: 13 amino acids. With 5 bases removed from V and 1 base from J, the gap between germline ends came to 8 bases. CDR3 sequence (DNA): TGTGCCAGCTCAAGGACAGAGAACACTGAAGCTTTCTTT. Its protein product is CASSRTENTEAFF.

V usage is TRBV9 and J usage is TRBJ2-5; 11 bases line up with TRBD2. CDR1 and CDR2 (germline): SGDLS, YYNGEE. J lost 3 bases, V lost 0 bases, and 4 bases had no gene match. The CDR3 consists of 16 residues. CDR3 amino acids: CASSVVGLAEKETQYF. CDR3 in DNA: TGTGCCAGCAGCGTAGTGGGACTAGCGGAAAAAGAGACCCAGTACTTC.

The gene calls are TRBV7-2 and TRBJ1-2, with 8 bases matching TRBD1. Looked up from germline, CDR1 is SGHTA and CDR2 is FQGNSA. The CDR3 is 15 amino acids. J was trimmed by 0 bases and V by 5 bases; bases with no gene match: 5. CDR3 DNA sequence: TGTGCCAGCAGCGAACTGACAGGGGCTAACTATGGCTACACCTTC. Amino acids: CASSELTGANYGYTF.

The gene calls are TRBV9 and TRBJ1-2, with a tentative D call TRBD1 (6 bases). Trimming removed 3 bases from V and 7 bases from J, with 16 bases in between. Germline CDR1 SGDLS, CDR2 YYNGEE. There are 14 residues in the CDR3. This chain's CDR3 is CASSARGRGFGYTF. In nucleotides, the CDR3 is TGTGCCAGCAGCGCCCGGGGCAGGGGCTTTGGCTACACCTTC.

This chain connects TRBV4-1 to TRBJ2-2, with TRBD1 identical over 9 bases. The CDR3 runs to 15 residues. Germline V gives CDR1 MGHRA, CDR2 YSYEKL. V trimming: 6 bases; J trimming: 6 bases; junction bases outside the gene matches: 8. DNA for the CDR3: TGCGCCAGCAGTAACCGGGACAGGGCCGCCGGGGAGCTGTTTTTT. Its translation: CASSNRDRAAGELFF.